This T cell receptor beta chain is from a study of cytomegalovirus exposure and HLA in healthy donors. General study findings and limits: Previous analysis showed most TCR beta V segments were productive about 87% or about 30% of the time. There were 150 to 200 TCR beta chains listed as cytomegalovirus-associated. Analysis was performed later, and it showed HLA-associated TCR beta chains to be more clonally expanded than equally common others.

Trimming removed 0 bases at V and 5 bases at J, with 9 bases between. Germline V CDR1 and CDR2: SGDLS, YYNGEE. The CDR3 is 13 amino acids. This clone turned up a few times. Its antigen is as yet unknown. The PCR made use of 60 Vbeta and 13 Jbeta primers. The method was immunoSEQ multiplex PCR; TCRdb's version includes in-frame clones alone and lacks a portion of them. This table holds around 190,000 clones, 75% to 80% found once. The specimen sequenced was PBMCs. The rearrangement uses TRBV9 and TRBJ2-7, with D perhaps TRBD1 (6 bases). This receptor was identified in a woman in her 30s in good health and CMV-seropositive. CDR3 nucleotides: TGTGCCAGCAGCGTAGGGGACAATGACGAGCAGTACTTC. This translates into CASSVGDNDEQYF.